This T cell receptor beta chain was profiled in a study of blood T cell repertoires in COVID-19. Study-level background: Material from acute and convalescent COVID-19 was sourced from the United States, Italy and Spain. Sources were T cells, B-cell-depleted T cells, or PBMCs; the material itself was cDNA or gDNA.

V lost 1 base, J lost 4 bases, and 14 bases lay in between. Germline V gene lookup returns CDR1 SGHTA and CDR2 FQGNSA. This CDR3 is built from 16 residues. Authors' analysis steps: Researchers report that nucleated cell counts were estimated from reference gene primer amplification. Method: immunoSEQ multiplex PCR; TCRdb's copy keeps in-frame clones and lacks some. The V and J calls and clone size were taken over from that table, and D and trimming were inferred from the DNA. Seen here are 75,000 to 90,000 clones, 86% observed once, and the top ten hold approximately 8.1%. This receptor was identified in a man aged 45 to 65 with active COVID-19. This rearrangement joins TRBV7-2 to TRBJ2-1, with TRBD1 as a possible D gene (5 bases). What was sequenced was peripheral blood. DNA for the CDR3: TGTGCCAGCAGCTTAGTTGGGCAGGGCAGTTACAATGAGCAGTTCTTC. Its protein product is CASSLVGQGSYNEQFF.